This TCR beta chain is from a study of blood T cell repertoires in COVID-19. V gave up 8 bases and J gave up 4 bases; unmatched junction bases: 11. Germline CDR1 and CDR2: MNHEY and SVGAGI. There are 14 residues in the CDR3. This table comes from immunoSEQ multiplex PCR, and its TCRdb copy is limited to in-frame clones, with some not included. Here the sample spans about 99,000 clones, about 90% being singletons. This sequence was found in a man aged 45 to 65 in a cohort sampled during active COVID-19. Sequencing was carried out using peripheral blood. J is TRBJ2-7 and V is TRBV6-5; TRBD1 agrees at 7 bases. The CDR3 loop is CASCPSRDSYEQYV. DNA of the CDR3: TGTGCCAGCTGCCCATCCCGGGACAGTTACGAGCAGTACGTC.